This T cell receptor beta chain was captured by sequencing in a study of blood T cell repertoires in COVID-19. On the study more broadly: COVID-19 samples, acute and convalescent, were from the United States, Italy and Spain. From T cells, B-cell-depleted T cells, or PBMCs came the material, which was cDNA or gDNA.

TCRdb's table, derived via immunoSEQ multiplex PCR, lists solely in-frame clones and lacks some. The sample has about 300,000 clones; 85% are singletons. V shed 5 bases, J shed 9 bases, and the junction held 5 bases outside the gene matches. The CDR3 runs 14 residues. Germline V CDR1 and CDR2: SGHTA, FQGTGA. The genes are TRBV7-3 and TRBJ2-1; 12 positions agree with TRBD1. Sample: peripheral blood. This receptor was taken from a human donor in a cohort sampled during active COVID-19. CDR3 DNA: TGTGCCAGCAGCATTGGGACAGGGGGCGGTGAGCAGTTCTTC. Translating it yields CASSIGTGGGEQFF.